These T cell receptor beta chains were read from a single sample in a study of OX40 agonist ivuxolimab in advanced cancers. The table came from immunoSEQ multiplex PCR; TCRdb's copy has only in-frame clones and leaves some out. Here the sample spans 55,000 to 65,000 clones, roughly 84% being singletons. The sample consisted of CD4+ or CD8+ T cells sorted from blood, taken in a trial of the OX40 agonist ivuxolimab. The receptors were sampled from an adult with an advanced solid tumor such as melanoma, head and neck, liver or kidney cancer. CDR3s include the opening cysteine and the closing phenylalanine or tryptophan. The order of the fields is V gene, J gene, D gene, CDR3 length, clone size, CDR3 protein, CDR3 DNA. The D gene is left open where the match is weak. Some rows mark clone size as missing; the rest say once, few, many or name a class of expanded clone.

TRBV25-1	TRBJ2-5	TRBD2	16	-	CASGMGREGLGETQYF	TGTGCCAGCGGTATGGGGCGGGAGGGATTGGGAGAGACCCAGTACTTC
TRBV6-5	TRBJ1-1	-	15	-	CASSRPGFGNTEAFF	TGTGCCAGCAGCCGCCCTGGTTTCGGGAACACTGAAGCTTTCTTT
TRBV4-3	TRBJ1-1	-	13	-	CASSRVGQTEAFF	TGCGCCAGCAGCCGGGTCGGGCAAACTGAAGCTTTCTTT
TRBV6-6	TRBJ2-2	-	15	-	CASSWKGGESGELFF	TGTGCCAGCAGCTGGAAGGGGGGCGAGTCCGGGGAGCTGTTTTTT
TRBV4-1	TRBJ2-1	-	12	-	CASSRDYNEQFF	TGCGCCAGCAGCCGAGACTACAATGAGCAGTTCTTC
TRBV7-9	TRBJ2-1	-	13	once	CASSLGQAGEQFF	TGTGCCAGCAGCTTAGGACAGGCGGGTGAGCAGTTCTTC
TRBV7-2	TRBJ1-5	-	15	once	CASSPERASNQPQHF	TGTGCCAGCAGCCCAGAGAGGGCGAGCAATCAGCCCCAGCATTTT
TRBV5-1	TRBJ2-3	TRBD1	14	-	CASSLGTGADTQYF	TGCGCCAGCAGCTTGGGGACAGGGGCAGATACGCAGTATTTT
TRBV5-1	TRBJ2-7	TRBD1	15	-	CASSFTQGAYYEQYF	TGCGCCAGCAGCTTTACGCAGGGGGCCTACTACGAGCAGTACTTC
TRBV7-2	TRBJ2-5	-	13	-	CASSLANGETQYF	TGTGCCAGCAGCTTAGCCAATGGGGAGACCCAGTACTTC
TRBV5-1	TRBJ1-2	-	15	-	CASSNQQGTNYGYTF	TGCGCCAGCAGCAACCAACAGGGTACCAACTATGGCTACACCTTC
TRBV5-4	TRBJ1-4	-	14	-	CASSFEGRHEKLFF	TGTGCCAGCAGCTTTGAAGGGAGGCATGAAAAACTGTTTTTT
TRBV4-1	TRBJ2-3	TRBD1	16	-	CASSPSKETGQDTQYF	TGCGCCAGCAGCCCATCCAAGGAGACAGGGCAAGATACGCAGTATTTT
TRBV7-2	TRBJ1-5	-	13	-	CASSLNSNQPQHF	TGTGCCAGCAGCTTAAATAGCAATCAGCCCCAGCATTTT
TRBV5-1	TRBJ1-2	TRBD1	14	-	CASSLDRVNYGYTF	TGCGCCAGCAGCCTGGACAGGGTTAACTATGGCTACACCTTC
TRBV30	TRBJ2-2	-	14	-	CAWSLSLATGELFF	TGTGCCTGGAGTCTATCTCTGGCCACCGGGGAGCTGTTTTTT
TRBV5-4	TRBJ2-1	TRBD1	13	-	CASRAGTGGEQFF	TGTGCCAGCAGGGCCGGGACAGGGGGTGAGCAGTTCTTC
TRBV6-5	TRBJ2-3	TRBD1	13	-	CATHRGRTDTQYF	TGTGCCACCCACAGGGGGCGCACAGATACGCAGTATTTT
TRBV18	TRBJ1-2	TRBD1	12	-	CASSPTGVGYTF	TGTGCCAGCTCACCGACAGGGGTCGGCTACACCTTC
TRBV5-6	TRBJ2-5	-	13	-	CASSPGTEETQYF	TGTGCCAGCAGCCCTGGGACGGAAGAGACCCAGTACTTC
TRBV5-4	TRBJ2-2	-	16	-	CASSTRQDFNTGELFF	TGTGCCAGCAGCACTCGTCAGGACTTCAACACCGGGGAGCTGTTTTTT
TRBV7-9	TRBJ2-7	-	14	-	CASSLLVSSYEQYF	TGTGCCAGCAGCTTATTGGTCAGTTCCTACGAGCAGTACTTC
TRBV10-2	TRBJ2-6	-	16	-	CASSDLGSGGANVLTF	TGCGCCAGCAGTGACCTGGGGTCGGGGGGGGCCAACGTCCTGACTTTC
TRBV7-3	TRBJ2-1	-	15	-	CASSLDARSYNEQFF	TGTGCCAGCAGCTTAGACGCGCGGTCCTACAATGAGCAGTTCTTC
TRBV9	TRBJ2-3	-	13	-	CASNLDGTDTQYF	TGTGCCAGCAACCTAGACGGCACAGATACGCAGTATTTT
TRBV6-5	TRBJ1-6	TRBD1	16	-	CASSYDAGGYNSPLHF	TGTGCCAGCAGTTACGATGCAGGGGGATATAATTCACCCCTCCACTTT
TRBV5-8	TRBJ2-5	-	15	once	CASSLGQGRTETQYF	TGTGCCAGCAGCTTGGGGCAGGGGCGCACGGAGACCCAGTACTTC